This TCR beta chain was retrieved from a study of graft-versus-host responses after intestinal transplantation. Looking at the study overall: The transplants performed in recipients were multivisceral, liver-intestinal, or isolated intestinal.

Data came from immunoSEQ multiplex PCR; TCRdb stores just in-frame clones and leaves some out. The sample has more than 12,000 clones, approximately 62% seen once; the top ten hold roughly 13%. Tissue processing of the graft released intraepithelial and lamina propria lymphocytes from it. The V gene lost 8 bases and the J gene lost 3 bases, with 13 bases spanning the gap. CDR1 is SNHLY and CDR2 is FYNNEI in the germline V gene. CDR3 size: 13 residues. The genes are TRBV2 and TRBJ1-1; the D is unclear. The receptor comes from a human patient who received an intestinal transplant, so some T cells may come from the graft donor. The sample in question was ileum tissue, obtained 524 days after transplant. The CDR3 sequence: CASLLRRDTEAFF. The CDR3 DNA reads TGTGCCAGCCTACTAAGGAGGGACACTGAAGCTTTCTTT. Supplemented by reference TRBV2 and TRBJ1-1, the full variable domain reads EPEVTQTPSHQVTQMGQEVILRCVPISNHLYFYWYRQILGQKVEFLVSFYNNEISEKSEIFDDQFSVERPDGSNFTLKIRSTKLEDSAMYFCASLLRRDTEAFFGQGTRLTVV.